The rows below give T cell receptor beta chains drawn from one sample of a study of T cell changes during pregnancy in multiple sclerosis. TCRdb's table, derived via immunoSEQ multiplex PCR, lists solely in-frame clones and lacks some. The table lists roughly 48,000 clones, around 92% of them singletons. Here the sequenced sample was CD4+ T cells from peripheral blood mononuclear cells, taken in the second trimester of pregnancy. These receptor sequences come from a female donor in good health, enrolled as a control in a pregnancy study. Each CDR3 is given with its conserved first and last residue. D genes are given only for firm matches. For some rows the clone size is stated as once, few or many, or as a class when expanded; others skip it.

CDR3nt	CDR3aa	j_gene	v_gene	d_gene	abundance
TGTGCCAGCTCACAGGAGGGGAGTGACAATTCACCCCTCCACTTT	CASSQEGSDNSPLHF	TRBJ1-6	TRBV18	NA	NA
TGTGCCACCAGCAGAGTAGAGCGGGGAAATCAGCCCCAGCATTTT	CATSRVERGNQPQHF	TRBJ1-5	TRBV15	NA	NA
TGTGCCACCAGCAACAGGGCGGCTAATGAAAAACTGTTTTTT	CATSNRAANEKLFF	TRBJ1-4	TRBV15	NA	NA
TGTGCCAGCAGCTTAAAGGCGGGAGGTATAGCCAAAAACATTCAGTACTTC	CASSLKAGGIAKNIQYF	TRBJ2-4	TRBV7-8	TRBD2	once
TGTGCCAGCAGCACCCTACTAGCGGGGGACGAGACCCAGTACTTC	CASSTLLAGDETQYF	TRBJ2-5	TRBV11-2	TRBD2	once
TGTGCCAGTAGTATGGCCAGGGAAAATCAGCCCCAGCATTTT	CASSMARENQPQHF	TRBJ1-5	TRBV19	NA	NA
TGTGCCAGCAGCTTATTGAAAGCGGGAGGTGCCAACGAGCAGTACTTC	CASSLLKAGGANEQYF	TRBJ2-7	TRBV13	TRBD2	NA
TGTGCCAGCAGTTCCCCTGTGGAGCGGCACGATAGCGGGTTAGATACGCAGTATTTT	CASSSPVERHDSGLDTQYF	TRBJ2-3	TRBV28	TRBD2	NA
TGTGCCAGCACGGCAGATACGCAGTATTTT	CASTADTQYF	TRBJ2-3	TRBV2	NA	NA
TGTGCCAGCAGTTTAAAGCCCGGACAGGGTTACTATGGCTACACCTTC	CASSLKPGQGYYGYTF	TRBJ1-2	TRBV27	TRBD1	NA
TGTGCCAGCAGTGAAATGGACAGCTCCTACGAGCAGTACTTC	CASSEMDSSYEQYF	TRBJ2-7	TRBV6-1	NA	NA
TGTGCCAGTAGTATCGCAGGGGAGAGGTACGAGCAGTACTTC	CASSIAGERYEQYF	TRBJ2-7	TRBV19	NA	NA
TGTGCCAGCAGTGAAATAACACTAGCCCGATGGTTTGAGCAGTTCTTC	CASSEITLARWFEQFF	TRBJ2-1	TRBV2	NA	NA
TGTGCCAGCAACGGACGGGACTCCTTCTTC	CASNGRDSFF	TRBJ2-1	TRBV2	NA	NA
TGCGCCAGCAGCCAAGATAAATTCGGGGGTGGCTACACCTTC	CASSQDKFGGGYTF	TRBJ1-2	TRBV4-3	NA	few
TGTGCCAGCAGTTCCCGGTATGGGGAGAGGTTCAATGAGCAGTTCTTC	CASSSRYGERFNEQFF	TRBJ2-1	TRBV6-5	NA	NA
TGTGCCAGCAGCCAGATCGGGGACTCCTCCTACGAGCAGTACTTC	CASSQIGDSSYEQYF	TRBJ2-7	TRBV11-1	NA	NA
TGTGCCAGCAGTTTGCCTCGTAGGGGCACTGAAGCTTTCTTT	CASSLPRRGTEAFF	TRBJ1-1	TRBV28	NA	NA
TGTGCCAGCCCCCTAGACAGGGTCGGAGAGCAGTTCTTC	CASPLDRVGEQFF	TRBJ2-1	TRBV2	TRBD1	NA
TGTGCCAGCAGCCCCCCCCTTAACAATCAGCCCCAGCATTTT	CASSPPLNNQPQHF	TRBJ1-5	TRBV5-5	NA	NA
TGTGCCAGCTCACTTGCGCCCAGGGGATCAGCAGATACGCAGTATTTT	CASSLAPRGSADTQYF	TRBJ2-3	TRBV18	NA	NA
TGTGCCAGCAGCCACCCCCGGGACAGGGGTGGCCAAGAGACCCAGTACTTC	CASSHPRDRGGQETQYF	TRBJ2-5	TRBV11-1	TRBD1	NA
TGTGCCAGCAGCGTAGTGGCAGGCGTTGGTGGTGAAGCTTTCTTT	CASSVVAGVGGEAFF	TRBJ1-1	TRBV9	NA	NA
TGTGCCAGCAGTTCCGACCCGAGGCAGCCCCAGCATTTT	CASSSDPRQPQHF	TRBJ1-5	TRBV28	NA	NA
TGTGCCAGCAGCCTGGACAGGGGCACCTACGAGCAGTACTTC	CASSLDRGTYEQYF	TRBJ2-7	TRBV5-4	TRBD1	NA
TGTGCCAGCAAGCGCGGGCTCTACGAGCAGTACTTC	CASKRGLYEQYF	TRBJ2-7	TRBV6-1	NA	NA
TGCGCCAGCAGCCCGGGACTAGGAGTTTACGAGCAGTACTTC	CASSPGLGVYEQYF	TRBJ2-7	TRBV5-1	TRBD2	NA
TGTGCCAGCAGCTTTGACCAACTAGCGGGAGGGAACAATGAGCAGTTCTTC	CASSFDQLAGGNNEQFF	TRBJ2-1	TRBV11-3	TRBD2	NA
TGTGCCAGCAGCCAACCCTACGGACAAGCTGGGGCCAACGTCCTGACTTTC	CASSQPYGQAGANVLTF	TRBJ2-6	TRBV4-2	NA	NA
TGCGCCACCACCCCCGCAGGGACTAATGAAAAACTGTTTTTT	CATTPAGTNEKLFF	TRBJ1-4	TRBV10-2	NA	NA
TGTGCCAGCTCTCCCCCCGGGTCTGGAAACACCATATATTTT	CASSPPGSGNTIYF	TRBJ1-3	TRBV18	NA	few
TGTGCCAGCAGCTCGGCGGGGGATTCCAAAAACATTCAGTACTTC	CASSSAGDSKNIQYF	TRBJ2-4	TRBV7-8	TRBD2	NA
TGTGCCATCACTGACAGGGTATACACCATATATTTT	CAITDRVYTIYF	TRBJ1-3	TRBV10-3	TRBD1	NA
TGTGCCAGCAGCACAAGGGAGGGTTCACCCCTCCACTTT	CASSTREGSPLHF	TRBJ1-6	TRBV9	NA	once
TGTGCCAGCAGCCACGGGAGCATCTATGAGCAGTTCTTC	CASSHGSIYEQFF	TRBJ2-1	TRBV7-3	NA	NA
TGCGCCAGCAGTCAATTTCGGGGTACCGACTCCTACGAGCAGTACTTC	CASSQFRGTDSYEQYF	TRBJ2-7	TRBV23-1	NA	once
TGTGCCAGCAGCTTAGTACTAGCGGAAAAAGAGACCCAGTACTTC	CASSLVLAEKETQYF	TRBJ2-5	TRBV11-2	TRBD2	once
TGCGCCAGCCGACGACAGGGGGAGAACACTGAAGCTTTCTTT	CASRRQGENTEAFF	TRBJ1-1	TRBV5-1	TRBD1	NA
TGTGCCAGCCGACAGGGAAGCCAGCCCCAGCATTTT	CASRQGSQPQHF	TRBJ1-5	TRBV2	TRBD1	NA
TGCGCCAGCAGCCAAGCCGGACAGGGGGGCATTCAGTACTTC	CASSQAGQGGIQYF	TRBJ2-4	TRBV4-1	TRBD1	NA
TGTGCCAGCAGCCAAGACAGGGGAAGGGAGACCCAGTACTTC	CASSQDRGRETQYF	TRBJ2-5	TRBV5-4	TRBD1	NA
TGTGCCAGCAGCCTCTCTAGCGGGGGGCTTCAAGAGACCCAGTACTTC	CASSLSSGGLQETQYF	TRBJ2-5	TRBV7-8	TRBD2	NA
TGTGCCAGCAGTGAGGACCCGGGACAGGACGAAAAACTGTTTTTT	CASSEDPGQDEKLFF	TRBJ1-4	TRBV2	TRBD1	NA
TGTGCCAGCAGACAGGGTCGAGAGACCCAGTACTTC	CASRQGRETQYF	TRBJ2-5	TRBV6-6	NA	NA
TGCAGCGTTGGAGCGGGGGCCCTGGGAGGCACCGGGGAGCTGTTTTTT	CSVGAGALGGTGELFF	TRBJ2-2	TRBV29-1	TRBD2	NA